These 24 T cell receptor beta chains came from one sample sequenced in a study of T cell repertoires in breast cancer. Paired alpha-beta TCRs of CD8+ T cells were analyzed by expanded emulsion RT-PCR. Unpaired genes were suppressed by blocking oligonucleotides during a second nested PCR. One entry per CDR3 protein, called by TCRdb with MiXCR from the emulsion pairing reads. The sample consists of about 40,000 distinct CDR3 sequences, 45% to 50% of them appearing once. The sequenced sample was CD8+ T cells. The receptor set was obtained from a pool of human donors with breast cancer or a healthy control (not recorded which).

This chain links TRBV18 with TRBJ2-7; 11 positions agree with TRBD2. CDR3 length: 15 amino acids. Germline V gene data show CDR1 as KGHSH and CDR2 as LQKENI. Trimming took 3 bases from V and 3 from J; bases not matched to a gene: 4. CDR3 in DNA: TGTGCCAGCTCACCCGCCGGACTAGCGGGCTACGAGCAGTACTTC. It specifies CASSPAGLAGYEQYF. Full variable domain (rest looked up from reference TRBV18 and TRBJ2-7): NAGVMQNPRHLVRRRGQEARLRCSPMKGHSHVYWYRQLPEEGLKFMVYLQKENIIDESGMPKERFSAEFPKEGPSILRIQQVVRGDSAAYFCASSPAGLAGYEQYFGPGTRLTVT.

The chain is built from TRBV27 and TRBJ2-1; D perhaps matches TRBD1 (5 bases). Trimming removed 3 bases at V and 2 bases at J, with 11 bases between. Germline lookup yields CDR1 MNHEY and CDR2 SMNVEV (reference sequence). CDR3 length: 15 amino acids. The CDR3 reads CASSFRQIPYNEQFF. CDR3 sequence (DNA): TGTGCCAGCAGTTTCCGACAGATACCCTACAATGAGCAGTTCTTC.

In this sample, this clonotype turned up a few times. The V gene is TRBV6-2 or TRBV6-3, the J gene TRBJ1-5, with 10 bases aligning to TRBD1. Germline CDR1 MNHEY, CDR2 SVGEGT. V dropped 5 bases and J dropped 4; count of bases not matched to a gene: 8. The CDR3 has 16 residues. The CDR3 nucleotides read TGTGCCAGCAGTAGGGGGACAGGGGTTCGTAATCAGCCCCAGCATTTT. Protein: CASSRGTGVRNQPQHF.

This chain joins TRBV7-6 and TRBJ2-2; possible D gene TRBD1, 5 bases. The CDR3 has 15 amino acids. V lost 1 base and J lost 4, with 10 bases in between. CDR1 is SGHVS, CDR2 FNYEAQ, per germline. CDR3 DNA: TGTGCCAGCAGCTTAGAAGGGGCCGGCACCGGGGAGCTGTTTTTT. It specifies CASSLEGAGTGELFF. The full variable domain, its missing parts supplied by reference TRBV7-6 and TRBJ2-2, is GAGVSQSPRYKVTKRGQDVALRCDPISGHVSLYWYRQALGQGPEFLTYFNYEAQQDKSGLPNDRFSAERPEGSISTLTIQRTEQRDSAMYRCASSLEGAGTGELFFGEGSRLTVL.

The V gene is TRBV11-2, the J gene TRBJ1-2; 12 bases map to TRBD1. CDR1 is SGHAT, CDR2 FQNNGV, per germline. Losses at the gene ends were 5 bases for V and 8 bases for J; bases not matched to a gene: 12. This CDR3 region has 16 residues. The CDR3 DNA reads TGTGCCAGCAGCCAACGAACGGGACAGGGGGCGCGGGGCTACACCTTC. Its protein is CASSQRTGQGARGYTF.

The chain joins TRBV25-1 to TRBJ2-5; 8 positions match TRBD2. J gave up 5 bases and V 5 bases, and 10 bases lay outside the gene matches. This CDR3 region has 15 residues. Looked up from germline, CDR1 is MGHDK and CDR2 is SYGVNS. Written as DNA, the CDR3 is TGTGCCAGCAGTCTGACTAGCGTCAATTTTGAGACCCAGTACTTC. Amino acids: CASSLTSVNFETQYF. The complete variable domain, with remaining parts taken from reference TRBV25-1 and TRBJ2-5, reads EADIYQTPRYLVIGTGKKITLECSQTMGHDKMYWYQQDPGMELHLIHYSYGVNSTEKGDLSSESTVSRIRTEHFPLTLESARPSHTSQYLCASSLTSVNFETQYFGPGTRLLVL.

The rearrangement links TRBV5-1 to TRBJ1-2; 8 bases are a match to TRBD1. The CDR3 is 16 amino acids. Germline values: CDR1 SGHRS, CDR2 YFSETQ. Unmatched junction bases numbered 4, after V lost 0 bases and J lost 0 bases. The CDR3: CASSLARTGTNYGYTF. The CDR3 DNA is TGCGCCAGCAGCTTGGCTCGGACAGGGACTAACTATGGCTACACCTTC.

The chain uses TRBV27 and TRBJ2-4, with D possibly being TRBD1 or TRBD2 (5 bases each). Germline V CDR1 and CDR2: MNHEY, SMNVEV (reference sequence). This CDR3 spans 14 amino acids. Trimming removed 5 bases at V and 4 bases at J, with 12 bases between. The CDR3: CASSIRDGKNIQYF. CDR3 bases: TGTGCCAGCAGTATCCGGGACGGGAAAAACATTCAGTACTTC.

This clonotype was recorded a few times. The CDR3 protein is CSAITSRGFSYEQYF. In DNA form, the CDR3 reads TGCAGTGCAATTACAAGCAGGGGCTTCTCCTACGAGCAGTACTTC. The genes are TRBV20-1 and TRBJ2-7, with a possible D match to TRBD1 (6 bases). Germline CDR1 DFQATT, CDR2 SNEGSKA (reference sequence). V was pared by 6 bases and J by 0 bases, with 18 bases between. The CDR3 contains 15 residues.

This chain uses TRBV7-2 with TRBJ2-5; 12 nucleotides match TRBD2. Germline-derived CDR1 and CDR2 are SGHTA and FQGNSA. The CDR3 runs 15 residues. The V segment lost 2 bases and the J segment 3 bases; nucleotides outside the gene matches: 1. As DNA, the CDR3 is TGTGCCAGCAGCTTAAGACTAGCGGGGGAAGAGACCCAGTACTTC. Its protein is CASSLRLAGEETQYF.

This clonotype was detected only a few times. The rearrangement uses TRBV7-2 and TRBJ2-7; 10 bases map to TRBD2. This CDR3 region has 14 residues. Germline loops: CDR1 SGHTA, CDR2 FQGNSA. The J segment lost 4 bases and the V segment lost 5 bases, leaving 5 bases of the junction unmatched. CDR3: CASSRTSGQYEQYF. In nucleotides, the CDR3 is TGTGCCAGCAGCCGGACTAGCGGACAATACGAGCAGTACTTC.

The chain links TRBV7-6 to TRBJ2-7; TRBD2 matches at 8 bases. The germline gives CDR1 SGHVS, CDR2 FNYEAQ. CDR3 size: 16 residues. Trimming removed 5 bases from V and 2 bases from J; junction bases left unmatched: 11. The CDR3 here is CASSPKGAGVTYEQYF. The DNA of the CDR3 is TGTGCCAGCAGCCCTAAGGGAGCGGGAGTAACCTACGAGCAGTACTTC.

This sequence joins TRBV6-1 and TRBJ1-5; 7 nucleotides line up with TRBD1. Germline values: CDR1 MNHNS, CDR2 SASEGT. J was trimmed by 4 bases and V by 0 bases; bases with no gene match: 9. The CDR3 contains 17 residues. Written as DNA, the CDR3 is TGTGCCAGCAGTGAAGCGGAAGGGGGACAGATAAATCAGCCCCAGCATTTT. This sequence encodes CASSEAEGGQINQPQHF.

There are many counts of this clonotype. The J gene is TRBJ2-1, the V gene TRBV5-1; D is ambiguous. From germline, CDR1 is SGHRS and CDR2 YFSETQ. The CDR3 sequence is 12 residues long. Trimming left V 3 bases short and J 12 bases short, with 13 bases between. CDR3 loop: CASSSRGAGQFF. In DNA, the CDR3 is TGCGCCAGCAGCTCCCGAGGCGCTGGGCAGTTCTTC.

The J gene is TRBJ2-1, the V gene TRBV6-2 or TRBV6-3; 9 bases agree with TRBD2. V gave up 6 bases and J gave up 7 bases; unmatched junction bases: 7. Germline loops: CDR1 MNHEY, CDR2 SVGEGT. The CDR3 totals 14 residues. The CDR3 DNA is TGTGCCAGCAGCCACTCTAGCGGGATTAATGAGCAGTTCTTC. It is translated as CASSHSSGINEQFF.

The rearrangement links TRBV28 to TRBJ2-3, with TRBD2 matching 12 bases. Germline-derived CDR1 and CDR2 are MDHEN and SYDVKM. V gave up 5 bases and J gave up 0 bases; unmatched junction bases: 6. The CDR3 spans 17 residues. The CDR3 here is CASSRGLAGQSTDTQYF. In DNA, the CDR3 is TGTGCCAGCAGTCGGGGACTAGCGGGCCAAAGCACAGATACGCAGTATTTT.

In this sample, this clonotype turned up a few times. The gene calls are TRBV5-1 and TRBJ2-7; a weak D match, TRBD2 (5 bases). In germline, CDR1 is SGHRS, CDR2 YFSETQ. V was trimmed by 6 bases and J by 2 bases, leaving 15 bases between them. This CDR3 has 14 residues. The CDR3 DNA reads as TGCGCCAGCAACCCCCAGACCGGGGCCTACGAGCAGTACTTC. Encoded protein: CASNPQTGAYEQYF.

The rearrangement links TRBV6-2 or TRBV6-3 to TRBJ2-5, with D maybe TRBD2 (5 bases). The CDR3 length is 14 residues. The germline V gene has CDR1 MNHEY and CDR2 SVGEGT. The V gene lost 0 bases and the J gene lost 1 base, with 6 bases spanning the gap. The CDR3 spells CASSYSGIQETQYF. In nucleotides, the CDR3 is TGTGCCAGCAGTTACTCCGGGATCCAAGAGACCCAGTACTTC.

The chain has TRBV5-1 and TRBJ2-7; 7 bases align to TRBD1. From germline, CDR1 is SGHRS and CDR2 YFSETQ. This CDR3 is 13 amino acids long. The V and J ends lost 2 bases and 2 bases, in that order; junction bases with no gene match: 1. DNA of the CDR3: TGCGCCAGCAGCTTCGACAGGGCCTACGAGCAGTACTTC. It specifies CASSFDRAYEQYF.

V and J are TRBV5-1 and TRBJ2-4; D may be TRBD2 (6 bases). Trimming pared 0 bases from V and 7 bases from J, leaving 14 bases between. Germline-derived CDR1 and CDR2 are SGHRS and YFSETQ. The CDR3 totals 15 residues. The CDR3 spells CASSLVGGVENIQYF. Here the CDR3 DNA reads TGCGCCAGCAGCTTGGTCGGAGGGGTTGAGAACATTCAGTACTTC. The full variable domain, with the rest looked up from reference TRBV5-1 and TRBJ2-4, is KAGVTQTPRYLIKTRGQQVTLSCSPISGHRSVSWYQQTPGQGLQFLFEYFSETQRNKGNFPGRFSGRQFSNSRSEMNVSTLELGDSALYLCASSLVGGVENIQYFGAGTRLSVL.

The CDR3 region is CASSLSAASNYGYTF. CDR3 in DNA: TGTGCCAGCAGCTTATCGGCAGCCTCTAACTATGGCTACACCTTC. This rearrangement joins TRBV5-4 to TRBJ1-2; D is ambiguous. Germline CDR1 is SGHNT and CDR2 is YYREEE (reference sequence). With 2 bases removed from V and 0 bases from J, the gap between germline ends came to 11 bases. The CDR3 spans 15 residues.

This chain links TRBV18 with TRBJ1-5, with D maybe TRBD1 (6 bases). The V end was cut by 2 bases, the J end by 5 bases, with 13 bases between. CDR3 length equals 15 residues. Per germline, CDR1 KGHSH and CDR2 LQKENI. In DNA form, the CDR3 reads TGTGCCAGCTCACCAGCGACAGGTATTGATCAGCCCCAGCATTTT. This translates into CASSPATGIDQPQHF.

This chain joins TRBV2 and TRBJ2-7, with D perhaps matching TRBD1 (6 bases). The ends were cut back, 6 bases at V and 3 bases at J, with 12 bases in the middle. CDR1 and CDR2 (germline): SNHLY, FYNNEI. The length of the CDR3 is 13 residues. DNA for the CDR3: TGTGCCAGCAGACCCGGGACACACTACGAGCAGTACTTC. Encoded protein: CASRPGTHYEQYF.

About this clonotype itself: Mismatch with germline at one junction end may stem from a read error. This chain connects TRBV20-1 to TRBJ1-2, with 11 positions matching TRBD1. Germline assignment: CDR1 DFQATT and CDR2 SNEGSKA (reference sequence). This CDR3 has 16 residues. The CDR3 protein is CSARVVGTGGYYGHTF. In nucleotides, the CDR3 is TGCAGTGCTAGAGTAGTCGGGACAGGGGGTTACTATGGCCACACCTTC.